This entry is about one T cell receptor (beta chain). Its antigen is unidentified. With constant-segment primers, 5'RACE yielded cDNA libraries of TCR alpha and TCR beta that carried sample barcodes and UMIs. MiXCR, run by TCRdb on the 5' RACE reads, gives a single entry per CDR3 protein. The sample yields 550,000 to 700,000 distinct CDR3 sequences, 17% seen once. The V gene's germline CDR1 is SGHVS and CDR2 FNYEAQ. Trimming shortened V by 3 bases and J by 1 base, and 18 bases separated the two germline ends. The length of the CDR3 is 17 residues. The data derive from a study of T-cell memory formation after mild COVID-19. About the study: In these data, TCR clusters were largely donor specific.

Notes on the study in general: Memory cells collected pre-infection included some clones that later responded, suggesting cross-reactive memory joined. Proof of SARS-CoV-2 specificity was absent for the second-wave clones that crested on day 37.

The sequence came from an adult woman who had mild COVID-19 (a few samples of this study predate the infection). Cell type and time point are not known. This chain connects TRBV7-6 to TRBJ2-5, with D possibly being TRBD1 or TRBD2 (5 bases each). Sample: PBMCs or a T cell subset sorted from them (not recorded which). The CDR3 nucleotides are TGTGCCAGCAGCTTCCATTACCGGGGCAGGAGCCAAGAGACCCAGTACTTC. It translates to CASSFHYRGRSQETQYF.